Below, 27 T cell receptor beta chains from the same sample are listed, as sequenced in a study of blood T cell repertoires in COVID-19. Produced via immunoSEQ multiplex PCR; TCRdb's table is partial and in-frame only. The table lists 200,000 to 300,000 clones, 80% to 90% of them singletons. The sequenced material came from peripheral blood. The receptors derive from a woman between 35 and 50 years old with acute or convalescent COVID-19.

In its sample, this clone was seen once. The chain couples TRBV30 to TRBJ1-6; D is ambiguous. The CDR3 spans 13 residues. The V and J ends lost 5 bases and 8 bases respectively, with 13 bases between them. Germline V lookup: CDR1 GTSNPN, CDR2 SVGIG (reference sequence). The CDR3 bases are TGTGCCTGGGGACTCGGCAATGATTCACCCCTCCACTTT. Its translation is CAWGLGNDSPLHF.

This chain connects TRBV7-9 to TRBJ1-2, with no clear D. V was shortened by 5 bases and J by 1 base, with 8 bases between the two germline ends. The CDR3 runs 13 residues. Looked up from germline, CDR1 is SEHNR and CDR2 is FQNEAQ (reference sequence). The DNA of the CDR3 is TGTGCCAGCAGCCAACAGATTAACTATGGCTACACCTTC. Encoded protein: CASSQQINYGYTF.

The chain is built from TRBV7-8 and TRBJ1-4; D is possibly TRBD1 (5 bases). From germline, CDR1 is SGHVS and CDR2 FQNEAQ. The CDR3 has 17 residues. Trimming left V 5 bases short and J 0 bases short, with 16 bases between. CDR3: CASSHLHLRATNEKLFF. As DNA, the CDR3 is TGTGCCAGCAGCCACTTACACCTCAGGGCAACTAATGAAAAACTGTTTTTT.

This clone was seen a single time. In nucleotides, the CDR3 is TGTGCCAGCACCATCTACGAGCAGTACGTC. It is translated as CASTIYEQYV. V is TRBV2 and J is TRBJ2-7; D unresolved. V shed 7 bases and J shed 3 bases, with 4 bases lying between them. The length of the CDR3 is 10 residues. The V gene's germline CDR1 is SNHLY and CDR2 FYNNEI.

The V call is TRBV11-2, the J call TRBJ2-5; D may be TRBD1 (7 bases). The V gene lost 1 base and the J gene lost 4 bases, with 10 bases spanning the gap. Germline-derived CDR1 and CDR2 are SGHAT and FQNNGV. The CDR3 consists of 14 residues. CDR3 protein: CASSLVQGGETQYF. The CDR3 DNA reads TGTGCCAGCAGCTTAGTCCAGGGGGGAGAGACCCAGTACTTC.

The V and J genes are TRBV29-1 and TRBJ2-5; 11 bases align to TRBD2. J lost 6 bases, V lost 7 bases, and 4 bases had no gene match. This CDR3 is built from 12 residues. Looked up from germline, CDR1 is SQVTM and CDR2 is ANQGSEA. The CDR3, as DNA: TGCAGCGGACTAGCGGGGAGGCAGACCCAGTACTTC. This gives the protein CSGLAGRQTQYF.

The chain recombines TRBV18 with TRBJ1-4; D gene uncertain. Germline V gene sequence: CDR1 KGHSH, CDR2 LQKENI. CDR3 length equals 15 residues. V was pared by 6 bases and J by 7 bases, with 18 bases between. CDR3 DNA: TGTGCCAGCTCCCCTCGGGAGGCACGAATTGAAAAACTGTTTTTT. Translation: CASSPREARIEKLFF.

This chain uses TRBV2 with TRBJ1-2; D call uncertain. V was cut by 7 bases and J by 0 bases, with 6 bases left in between. Germline V gives CDR1 SNHLY, CDR2 FYNNEI. The CDR3 sequence is 12 residues long. The CDR3 nucleotides are TGTGCCAGCACGACTGCTAACTATGGCTACACCTTC. Translation gives CASTTANYGYTF.

The chain uses TRBV3-1 (or the pseudogene TRBV3-2) and TRBJ1-2; 11 nucleotides align to TRBD1. This CDR3 contains 15 residues. From germline, CDR1 is LGHDT and CDR2 YNNKEL (reference sequence). V was pared by 4 bases and J by 8 bases, with 9 bases of the junction left unmatched. The CDR3 loop reads CASSPGTGGLGGYTF. The CDR3 DNA sequence: TGTGCCAGCAGCCCGGGGACAGGGGGACTGGGAGGCTACACCTTC.

The rearrangement uses TRBV27 and TRBJ1-2; 10 nucleotides line up with TRBD1. J was trimmed by 4 bases and V by 2 bases; bases with no gene match: 4. This CDR3 has 15 residues. Germline CDR1 and CDR2: MNHEY and SMNVEV (reference sequence). CDR3 coding DNA: TGTGCCAGCAGTTTACGTGGGACAGGGGTCTATGGCTACACCTTC. Protein: CASSLRGTGVYGYTF.

The table lists this clone with a count of one. This chain joins TRBV9 and TRBJ2-3; TRBD2 aligns across 8 bases. V lost 3 bases, J lost 4 bases, and 16 bases stayed unmatched. This CDR3 is built from 18 residues. Germline V lookup: CDR1 SGDLS, CDR2 YYNGEE. The CDR3 DNA follows: TGTGCCAGCAGCGGCTGGGCAATAGCGGGGAAAGGGGCAGATACGCAGTATTTT. Its translation: CASSGWAIAGKGADTQYF.

The J gene is TRBJ2-2, the V gene TRBV7-8; 10 bases are a match to TRBD1. CDR1 and CDR2 (germline): SGHVS, FQNEAQ. The ends lost 3 bases at V and 5 bases at J; junction bases unmatched: 3. CDR3 length equals 15 residues. Written as DNA, the CDR3 is TGTGCCAGCAGCTTGGGACAGGGGATTACCGGGGAGCTGTTTTTT. This translates into CASSLGQGITGELFF.

The rearrangement links TRBV6-1 to TRBJ2-5; D remains unclear. The CDR3 spans 16 residues. Germline assignment: CDR1 MNHNS and CDR2 SASEGT. Trimming shortened V by 2 bases and J by 2 bases, and 15 bases separated the two germline ends. In DNA, the CDR3 is TGTGCCAGCAGTGAATTAGCAGTGTTGCATCAAGAGACCCAGTACTTC. This sequence encodes CASSELAVLHQETQYF.

J is TRBJ1-2 and V is TRBV12-5; 11 bases map to TRBD1. The germline V gene has CDR1 LGHNT and CDR2 FRNRAP. Trimming took 0 bases from V and 6 from J; bases not matched to a gene: 6. The CDR3 covers 16 residues. The CDR3 loop is CASGLVLDRGQDGYTF. In nucleotides, the CDR3 is TGTGCTAGTGGTTTGGTACTGGACAGGGGGCAGGATGGCTACACCTTC.

This clone was seen a handful of times. The J gene is TRBJ1-2, the V gene TRBV11-2; D is unresolved. In germline, CDR1 is SGHAT, CDR2 FQNNGV. The V gene lost 3 bases and the J gene lost 3 bases, with 11 bases spanning the gap. The CDR3 extends over 14 amino acids. The CDR3 protein is CASSLSGRDYGYTF. The CDR3 coding sequence is TGTGCCAGCAGCTTGTCCGGGAGGGACTATGGCTACACCTTC.

The gene calls are TRBV5-4 and TRBJ2-3; 10 positions agree with TRBD2. This CDR3 is 15 amino acids long. V was clipped by 0 bases and J by 3 bases; unmatched bases: 1. The germline CDR1 and CDR2 sequences are SGHNT and YYREEE (reference sequence). CDR3 in amino acids: CASSLASGSTDTQYF. The CDR3 DNA follows: TGTGCCAGCAGCTTGGCTAGCGGGAGTACAGATACGCAGTATTTT.

This rearrangement joins TRBV10-3 to TRBJ1-1, with D maybe TRBD1 (5 bases). This CDR3 has 14 residues. Germline CDR1 reads ENHRY; CDR2 reads SYGVKD. V lost 3 bases and J lost 4, with 12 bases in between. In DNA form, the CDR3 reads TGTGCCATCAGTGATGGTACCGGGGGCACTGAAGCTTTCTTT. Its translation is CAISDGTGGTEAFF.

The gene calls are TRBV4-1 and TRBJ1-1; maybe TRBD1 (6 bases). V dropped 4 bases and J dropped 1 base, with 16 bases sitting between them. This CDR3 has 16 amino acids. Germline assignment: CDR1 MGHRA and CDR2 YSYEKL. The CDR3 coding sequence is TGCGCCAGCAGCCCGACCCTTGGGACAACGAACACTGAAGCTTTCTTT. It encodes CASSPTLGTTNTEAFF.

This chain joins TRBV7-6 and TRBJ1-6; no clear D. The CDR3 length is 18 residues. CDR1 SGHVS and CDR2 FNYEAQ come from the germline V gene. V was shortened by 2 bases and J by 0 bases, with 14 bases between the two germline ends. The CDR3 spells CASSLSGGLSSYNSPLHF. The CDR3 coding sequence is TGTGCCAGCAGCTTATCGGGCGGGCTAAGCTCCTATAATTCACCCCTCCACTTT.

The V and J genes are TRBV19 and TRBJ2-1; TRBD2 might be the D (5 bases). The germline gives CDR1 LNHDA, CDR2 SQIVND (reference sequence). The length of the CDR3 is 11 residues. V lost 5 bases to trimming and J lost 10 bases, with 9 bases between them. The CDR3 coding sequence is TGTGCCAGTAGTGGGGAGTCAGAGCAGTTCTTC. Protein sequence: CASSGESEQFF.

CDR3 DNA: TGTGCCAGCAGCCAGGGACCGGGACAGCTGAACACTGAAGCTTTCTTT. It specifies CASSQGPGQLNTEAFF. V gene TRBV5-4 combines with J gene TRBJ1-1; TRBD1 matches at 7 bases. CDR1 is SGHNT, CDR2 YYREEE, per germline (reference sequence). V gave up 4 bases and J gave up 0 bases; unmatched junction bases: 9. There are 16 residues in the CDR3. The whole variable domain, filled in from reference TRBV5-4 and TRBJ1-1, reads ETGVTQSPTHLIKTRGQQVTLRCSSQSGHNTVSWYQQALGQGPQFIFQYYREEENGRGNFPPRFSGLQFPNYSSELNVNALELDDSALYLCASSQGPGQLNTEAFFGQGTRLTVV.

The chain is built from TRBV5-6 and TRBJ1-3, with 8 bases lining up with TRBD1. CDR1 SGHDT and CDR2 YYEEEE come from the germline V gene. CDR3 length: 16 amino acids. J gave up 5 bases and V 7 bases, and 14 bases lay outside the gene matches. The CDR3 region has the DNA TGTGCCAGCGGAACTACCGGGACAGGCTACCGAAACACCATATATTTT. It specifies CASGTTGTGYRNTIYF. Filled out from reference TRBV5-6 and TRBJ1-3, the complete variable domain reads DAGVTQSPTHLIKTRGQQVTLRCSPKSGHDTVSWYQQALGQGPQFIFQYYEEEERQRGNFPDRFSGHQFPNYSSELNVNALLLGDSALYLCASGTTGTGYRNTIYFGEGSWLTVV.

This sequence joins TRBV10-3 and TRBJ1-1; no firm D call. The CDR3 length is 13 residues. Germline CDR1 and CDR2: ENHRY and SYGVKD. V shed 10 bases and J shed 3 bases, with 15 bases lying between them. CDR3 in amino acids: CATGKLEDTEAFF. DNA for the CDR3: TGTGCCACCGGGAAGTTAGAGGACACTGAAGCTTTCTTT.

The chain uses TRBV5-4 and TRBJ2-2, with TRBD2 matching over 10 bases. The CDR3 consists of 15 residues. Germline trimming cut 5 bases from V and 4 bases from J; bases unmatched to any gene: 5. Germline assignment: CDR1 SGHNT and CDR2 YYREEE (reference sequence). The CDR3 spells CASRSGGEITGELFF. The CDR3 DNA reads as TGTGCCAGCAGGAGCGGGGGGGAGATCACCGGGGAGCTGTTTTTT.

The chain links TRBV3-1 (or the pseudogene TRBV3-2) to TRBJ2-3; maybe TRBD2 (7 bases). V lost 4 bases and J lost 6, with 17 bases in between. The V gene's germline CDR1 is LGHDT and CDR2 YNNKEL (reference sequence). The CDR3 has 15 residues. The CDR3 loop reads CASSPRGAGYDTQYF. The CDR3 DNA follows: TGTGCCAGCAGCCCCCGGGGGGCGGGGTACGATACGCAGTATTTT.

The chain couples TRBV5-1 to TRBJ2-3; 8 bases match TRBD2. Germline-derived CDR1 and CDR2 are SGHRS and YFSETQ. V lost 5 bases to trimming and J lost 3 bases; unmatched junction nucleotides: 8. There are 15 residues in the CDR3. The CDR3 loop reads CASRPGGVITDTQYF. The CDR3 DNA follows: TGCGCCAGCAGGCCCGGGGGGGTTATTACAGATACGCAGTATTTT.

The chain carries TRBV19 and TRBJ1-1, with D uncertain. CDR1 is LNHDA and CDR2 is SQIVND in the germline V gene (reference sequence). The CDR3 has 11 amino acids. V lost 3 bases to trimming and J lost 8 bases, with 7 bases between them. DNA for the CDR3: TGTGCCAGTAGTATGGTTCGGGAAGCTTTCTTT. The encoded protein is CASSMVREAFF.